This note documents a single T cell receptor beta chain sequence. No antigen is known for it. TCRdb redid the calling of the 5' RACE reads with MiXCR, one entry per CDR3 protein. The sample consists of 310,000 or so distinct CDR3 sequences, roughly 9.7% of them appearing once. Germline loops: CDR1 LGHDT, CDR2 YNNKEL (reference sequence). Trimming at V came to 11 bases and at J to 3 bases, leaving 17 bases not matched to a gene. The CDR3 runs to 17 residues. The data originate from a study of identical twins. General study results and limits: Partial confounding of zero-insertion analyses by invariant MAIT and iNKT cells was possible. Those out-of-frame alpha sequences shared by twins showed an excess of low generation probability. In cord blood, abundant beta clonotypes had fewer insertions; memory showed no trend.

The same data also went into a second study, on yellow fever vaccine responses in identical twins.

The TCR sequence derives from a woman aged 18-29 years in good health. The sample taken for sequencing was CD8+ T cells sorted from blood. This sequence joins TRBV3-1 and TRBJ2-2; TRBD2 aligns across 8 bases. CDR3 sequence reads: CASCQDSPLADTGELFF. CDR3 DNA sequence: TGTGCCTCCTGCCAAGATTCCCCACTAGCGGACACCGGGGAGCTGTTTTTT.